What follows describes a single T cell receptor (beta chain). This entry belongs to a study of blood T cell repertoires in COVID-19. The CDR3 covers 13 residues. CDR1 and CDR2 from the germline V gene are SGHRS and YFSETQ. V lost 3 bases to trimming and J lost 7 bases, with 11 bases between them. Original data processing: From reference gene primer amplification, estimates of nucleated cell counts were derived. The protocol was immunoSEQ multiplex PCR, while the TCRdb copy is restricted to in-frame clones and leaves out a portion. The V and J calls and clone size were taken over from that table, and D and trimming were inferred from the DNA. Of approximately 330,000 clones listed, about nine tenths were seen once; the top ten hold around 9%. The participants were between about 18 and 89 years old and came from 24 US areas. Donors of Cohort 3 who recovered were those that had two negative PCRs, clearance, or symptom resolution.

The chain has TRBV5-1 and TRBJ2-1, with D possibly TRBD2 on 6 matching bases. Sequenced input: PBMCs or T cells enriched from blood (not recorded which). The TCR comes from a young woman who had recovered from COVID-19. CDR3 nucleotides: TGCGCCAGCAGCTACGGAGGGCGGAATGAGCAGTTCTTC. Translating gives CASSYGGRNEQFF.